The 12 T cell receptor beta chains in this list originate from one sample, sequenced in a study of blood T cell repertoires in COVID-19. Assay: immunoSEQ multiplex PCR; the TCRdb copy retains only in-frame clones and omits some. The sample yields about 140,000 clones, about 79% seen once. The sequencing sample was made of peripheral blood. The source of these receptors is a man in his 60s with active or convalescent COVID-19.

The chain has TRBV27 and TRBJ2-1, with 8 bases lining up with TRBD1. CDR3 size: 12 residues. V gave up 3 bases and J gave up 10 bases; unmatched junction bases: 2. The germline CDR1 and CDR2 sequences are MNHEY and SMNVEV (reference sequence). As DNA, the CDR3 is TGTGCCAGCAGTTTCAACAGGGGGGAGCAGTTCTTC. Translated: CASSFNRGEQFF.

V and J are TRBV7-2 and TRBJ1-4, with TRBD1 identical over 8 bases. Germline CDR1 is SGHTA and CDR2 is FQGNSA. This CDR3 contains 15 residues. Losses at the gene ends were 5 bases for V and 7 bases for J; bases not matched to a gene: 9. CDR3 amino acids: CASSTQTGAGEKLFF. DNA of the CDR3: TGTGCCAGCAGCACCCAGACAGGGGCAGGTGAAAAACTGTTTTTT.

The CDR3 spells CASSPLRVGGNTEAFF. The CDR3 DNA sequence: TGTGCCAGCAGCCCCCTTAGGGTGGGGGGGAACACTGAAGCTTTCTTT. V is TRBV11-3 and J is TRBJ1-1, with D perhaps matching TRBD1 (5 bases). Germline V gene sequence: CDR1 SGHNT, CDR2 YENEEA. The V end lost 5 bases, the J end lost 1 base, and 17 bases lay between the germline ends. This CDR3 comprises 16 residues. Filled out from reference TRBV11-3 and TRBJ1-1, the complete variable domain reads EAGVVQSPRYKIIEKKQPVAFWCNPISGHNTLYWYLQNLGQGPELLIRYENEEAVDDSQLPKDRFSAERLKGVDSTLKIQPAELGDSAVYLCASSPLRVGGNTEAFFGQGTRLTVV.

This chain joins TRBV20-1 and TRBJ1-2; D gene unclear. V was clipped by 3 bases and J by 5 bases, with 19 bases between them. Germline lookup yields CDR1 DFQATT and CDR2 SNEGSKA (reference sequence). The CDR3 is 15 residues long. The chain's CDR3 is CSASPLVTQTYGYTF. The CDR3 DNA reads TGCAGTGCTAGTCCGCTTGTTACTCAAACTTATGGCTACACCTTC.

V usage is TRBV30 and J usage is TRBJ2-1, with D possibly being TRBD2 (6 bases). This CDR3 contains 14 residues. CDR1 GTSNPN and CDR2 SVGIG come from the germline V gene (reference sequence). V lost 1 base and J 7 bases, leaving 14 bases between the germline ends. The CDR3, as DNA: TGTGCCTGGAGTGAAGGTTATCGGGGGAATGAGCAGTTCTTC. Residues: CAWSEGYRGNEQFF.

This chain's CDR3 is CASSQPGIWTGELFF. The CDR3 DNA reads as TGTGCCAGCAGCCAACCCGGGATTTGGACCGGGGAGCTGTTTTTT. The chain employs TRBV3-1 (or the pseudogene TRBV3-2) and TRBJ2-2, with TRBD2 as a possible D gene (5 bases). This CDR3 comprises 15 residues. Looked up from germline, CDR1 is LGHDT and CDR2 is YNNKEL (reference sequence). V was trimmed by 2 bases and J by 5 bases, leaving 12 bases between them.

The J gene is TRBJ1-2, the V gene TRBV6-2 or TRBV6-3, with D maybe TRBD1 (6 bases). Between the trimmed V and J ends, which lost 2 bases and 4 bases, there was a span of 14 bases. CDR3 size: 15 residues. The V gene's germline CDR1 is MNHEY and CDR2 SVGEGT. The CDR3: CASSYRPGVIYGYTF. In DNA, the CDR3 is TGTGCCAGCAGTTACCGCCCAGGGGTTATCTATGGCTACACCTTC.

The V gene is TRBV7-9, the J gene TRBJ2-5; 12 bases are a match to TRBD2. V lost 1 base, J lost 4 bases, and 10 bases stayed unmatched. CDR3 length: 18 amino acids. Germline CDR1 is SEHNR and CDR2 is FQNEAQ (reference sequence). The DNA for the CDR3 is TGTGCCAGCAGCTTAGACGTTCTAGCGGGGGGGCCCGGAGAGACCCAGTACTTC. The encoded protein is CASSLDVLAGGPGETQYF.

The chain has TRBV7-9 and TRBJ1-1; D perhaps matches TRBD1 (6 bases). The V gene lost 2 bases and the J gene lost 1 base, with 8 bases spanning the gap. Germline loops: CDR1 SEHNR, CDR2 FQNEAQ (reference sequence). This CDR3 has 14 amino acids. In DNA form, the CDR3 reads TGTGCCAGCAGCTTATTAGGGGGGAACACTGAAGCTTTCTTT. As protein: CASSLLGGNTEAFF.

This clone was picked up a small number of times. The genes are TRBV19 and TRBJ1-6, with TRBD1 matching 9 bases. Per the germline V gene, CDR1 is LNHDA and CDR2 is SQIVND (reference sequence). Germline trimming cut 4 bases from V and 10 bases from J; bases unmatched to any gene: 5. CDR3 length: 14 residues. The CDR3 bases are TGTGCCAGTAGTACAGGGACAGGGCGGTCACCCCTCCACTTT. Protein product: CASSTGTGRSPLHF. The variable domain in full, with the rest retrieved from reference TRBV19 and TRBJ1-6, is DGGITQSPKYLFRKEGQNVTLSCEQNLNHDAMYWYRQDPGQGLRLIYYSQIVNDFQKGDIAEGYSVSREKKESFPLTVTSAQKNPTAFYLCASSTGTGRSPLHFGNGTRLTVT.

The chain uses TRBV4-3 and TRBJ2-2, with a possible D match to TRBD2 (5 bases). The germline V gene has CDR1 LGHNA and CDR2 YSLEER. V shed 1 base and J shed 6 bases, with 15 bases lying between them. The CDR3 spans 16 residues. The CDR3 DNA follows: TGCGCCAGCAGCCAAGTGGCGGGTGACTCATCCGGGGAGCTGTTTTTT. It yields the protein CASSQVAGDSSGELFF.

V usage is TRBV10-3 and J usage is TRBJ2-7, with D maybe TRBD2 (5 bases). Per the germline V gene, CDR1 is ENHRY and CDR2 is SYGVKD. The CDR3 extends over 15 amino acids. Trimming took off 4 bases at V and 3 bases at J, with 16 bases between the two ends. CDR3 loop: CAISAPEVTLYEQYF. The CDR3 DNA reads as TGTGCCATCAGTGCTCCGGAGGTCACCCTCTACGAGCAGTACTTC.